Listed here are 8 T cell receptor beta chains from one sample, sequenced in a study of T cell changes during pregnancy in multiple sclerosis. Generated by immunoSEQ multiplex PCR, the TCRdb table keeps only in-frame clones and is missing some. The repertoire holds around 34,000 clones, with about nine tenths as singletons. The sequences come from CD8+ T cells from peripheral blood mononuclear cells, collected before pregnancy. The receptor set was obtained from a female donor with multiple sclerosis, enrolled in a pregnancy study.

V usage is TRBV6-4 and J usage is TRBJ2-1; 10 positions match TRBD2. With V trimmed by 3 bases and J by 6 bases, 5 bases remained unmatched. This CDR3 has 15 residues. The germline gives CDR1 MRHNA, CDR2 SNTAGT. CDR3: CASSDAASGGNEQFF. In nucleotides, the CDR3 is TGTGCCAGCAGTGATGCGGCTAGCGGGGGCAATGAGCAGTTCTTC.

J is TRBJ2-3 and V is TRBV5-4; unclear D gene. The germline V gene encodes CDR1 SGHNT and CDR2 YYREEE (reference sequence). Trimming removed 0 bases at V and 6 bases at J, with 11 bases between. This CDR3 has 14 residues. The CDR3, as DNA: TGTGCCAGCAGCTTGGATCTAACCCTGGATACGCAGTATTTT. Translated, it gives CASSLDLTLDTQYF.

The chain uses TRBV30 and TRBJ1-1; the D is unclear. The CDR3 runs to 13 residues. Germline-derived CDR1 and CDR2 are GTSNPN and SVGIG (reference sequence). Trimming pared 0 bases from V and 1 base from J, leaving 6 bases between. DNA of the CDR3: TGTGCCTGGAGTGTATCTAAGAACACTGAAGCTTTCTTT. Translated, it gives CAWSVSKNTEAFF.

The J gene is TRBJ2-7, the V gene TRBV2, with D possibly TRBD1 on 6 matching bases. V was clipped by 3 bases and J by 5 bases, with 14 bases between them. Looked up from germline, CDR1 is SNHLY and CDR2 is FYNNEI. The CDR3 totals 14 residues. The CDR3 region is CASSDSRTEDEQYF. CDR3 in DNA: TGTGCCAGCAGTGATTCACGGACAGAGGACGAGCAGTACTTC.

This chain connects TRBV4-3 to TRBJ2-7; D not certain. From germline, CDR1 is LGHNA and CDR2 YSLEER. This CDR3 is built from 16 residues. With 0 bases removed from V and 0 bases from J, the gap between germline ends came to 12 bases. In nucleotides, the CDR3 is TGCGCCAGCAGCCAAGATTTTAGCACCGCCTCCTACGAGCAGTACTTC. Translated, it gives CASSQDFSTASYEQYF.

DNA of the CDR3: TGTGCCAGCAGCTTTTCTCAGTTGAACACTGAAGCTTTCTTT. It yields the protein CASSFSQLNTEAFF. The genes are TRBV7-8 and TRBJ1-1; no definite D call. In germline, CDR1 is SGHVS, CDR2 FQNEAQ. This CDR3 region has 14 residues. The ends were cut back, 3 bases at V and 0 bases at J, with 8 bases in the middle. The entire variable domain, with the rest obtained from reference TRBV7-8 and TRBJ1-1, is as follows: GAGVSQSPRYKVAKRGQDVALRCDPISGHVSLFWYQQALGQGPEFLTYFQNEAQLDKSGLPSDRFFAERPEGSVSTLKIQRTQQEDSAVYLCASSFSQLNTEAFFGQGTRLTVV.

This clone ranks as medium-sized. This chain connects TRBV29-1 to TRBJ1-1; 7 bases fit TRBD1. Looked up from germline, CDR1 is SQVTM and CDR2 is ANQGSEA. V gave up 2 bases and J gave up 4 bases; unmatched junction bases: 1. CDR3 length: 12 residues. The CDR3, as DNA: TGCAGCGTTGAACAGGGGGTCACTGAAGCTTTCTTT. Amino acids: CSVEQGVTEAFF.

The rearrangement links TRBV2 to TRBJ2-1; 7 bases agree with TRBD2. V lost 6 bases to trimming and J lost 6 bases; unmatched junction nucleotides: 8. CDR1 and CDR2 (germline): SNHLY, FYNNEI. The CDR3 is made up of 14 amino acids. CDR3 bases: TGTGCCAGCAGCTATGGACTAGAGCTCAATGAGCAGTTCTTC. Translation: CASSYGLELNEQFF. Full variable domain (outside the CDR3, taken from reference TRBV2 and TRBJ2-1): EPEVTQTPSHQVTQMGQEVILRCVPISNHLYFYWYRQILGQKVEFLVSFYNNEISEKSEIFDDQFSVERPDGSNFTLKIRSTKLEDSAMYFCASSYGLELNEQFFGPGTRLTVL.